This T cell receptor beta chain was observed in a study of T cell responses to AZD1222 COVID-19 vaccine listed by TCRdb under 2021. Broadly, across the study: A total of approximately 240 trial participants underwent TCR sequencing, of whom about 210 had received two doses of AZD1222 and about 25 had received two doses of the MenACWY control vaccine. Trial participants were enrolled by age into subgroups of 18-55, 56-69 and 70-plus years, and about 150, 27 and 61 TCR-sequenced participants, respectively, were included in these subgroups.

The study at large found these results: Nearly half of unique spike-specific TCRs reportedly recognized epitopes outside regions mutated in the B.1.351 and B.1.1.7 variants. Participants were mostly white British, with more females than males. The authors suggested clonal diversity may have been underestimated. Because no samples from the day 14 peak response were available, repertoires could be characterized only after the peak T cell response. Vaccine-associated CD4 TCRs spanned the whole spike protein, with dominant responses in regions 160-218 and 743-854. Conclusions about previously exposed vaccinees are limited because only a handful of AZD1222 recipients were SARS-CoV-2 seropositive at baseline. A significant rise in spike-specific TCR breadth and depth was observed after two AZD1222 doses relative to day 0 and relative to MenACWY recipients. The 56-69-year group was small, and its depth increase did not reach significance, likely because of low power.

What this sample's time point label stands for: about 28 days (+/-7) after the second vaccine dose. Taken with the paper, the label for treatment or condition translates to: meningococcal conjugate vaccine given as trial control. Vaccinee samples came from UK trials COV001 and COV002, including a single-blind randomized controlled phase 2/3 trial of AZD1222 (ChAdOx1 nCoV-19) in healthy adults. Trial participant PBMC samples were collected at day 0 and day 28 after the second dose for TCRbeta chain sequencing. The CDR3 regions of human TCRbeta chains were analyzed by immunosequencing. Concerning the study's data processing: TCRs in the repertoires were matched against a reference library of SARS-CoV-2-specific TCRs that had been generated with the MIRA antigen-specificity platform. Breadth meant the fraction of unique TCRs that were SARS-CoV-2-associated, whereas depth meant the fraction of total T cells that were SARS-CoV-2-associated. Using the MIRA data, each spike-specific TCR was mapped to the spike region that the TCR reacts to and placed in a CD4 or CD8 class. Log10-transformed breadth and depth values were compared by one-way ANOVA with Sidak's multiple comparisons tests. TCRdb took over this immuneACCESS table, retaining in-frame rearrangements with V and J assigned. Such tables are incomplete; in checked studies, under half of the missing clones stem from an unresolved V gene, and the remainder is unexplained. V, J and clone size derive from that table, while D and trimming were established from the DNA sequence. The sample table lists some 80,000 clones, around 88% of them with a count of one. Of the sample, 9% to 10% falls within the top ten clones.

Of note for this clone: What antigen it recognizes has not been identified. The junction departs from germline at one end; a sequencing error may be responsible.

This material consisted of peripheral blood, taken 28 days after the second dose of the MenACWY control vaccine. The receptor comes from an adult who received the MenACWY meningococcal vaccine as a control.

CDR3 region: CASSREGVPVF. The nucleotide sequence reads TGTGCCAGCTCACGAGAAGGGGTCCCGGTCTTC. The chain is made from TRBV18 and TRBJ2-1, and perhaps TRBD1 as D gene, on 5 matching bases. The germline V gene gives CDR1 as KGHSH and CDR2 as LQKENI. From the cysteine up to the phenylalanine, the CDR3 has a length of 11 residues. The retained sequence is limited to the CDR3, 33 bases, with the frame set at the first base.